This paragraph reports one T cell receptor (beta chain). Its antigen is as yet unknown. This entry belongs to a study of T cells expressing NK-cell markers. Study at large: Sorted CD3+CD56-NKG2C+, CD3+CD56+NKG2C- and CD3+CD56+NKG2C+ T cells were the source of the TCR beta repertoires. Study-level findings and limits: In a handful of donors, dominant clonotypes made up about 25-60.1% of CD3+CD56-NKG2C+ cells. HCMV specificity of the expanded NKG2C+ T cell clones stayed unclear. NKG2C+ dominant clonotypes from several donors made up roughly 1.0-7.0% of CD8+ T cells.

TCRdb re-called the 5' RACE reads, yielding one record per CDR3 amino acid sequence without DNA. This table lists 400,000 to 450,000 distinct CDR3 sequences. Germline loops: CDR1 SGHRS, CDR2 YFSETQ. The CDR3 is 13 amino acids. The source of this sequence is a woman between 18 and 70 years old in good health. The chain combines TRBV5-1 with TRBJ2-5; TCRdb names TRBD2, which stays unverified in the absence of DNA. What was sequenced was blood T cells: a sorted CD56 or NKG2C T cell subset, CD4+ or CD8+ T cells, or bulk PBMC T cells (not recorded which). The CDR3 is CASSSAGGETQYF.